This TCR beta chain emerged from a study of cytomegalovirus exposure and HLA in healthy donors. Looked up from germline, CDR1 is SGHTA and CDR2 is FQGNSA. Trimming removed 2 bases from V and 3 bases from J; junction bases left unmatched: 7. This CDR3 has 15 amino acids. The PCR used 60 Vbeta and 13 Jbeta primers. Measured with immunoSEQ multiplex PCR; TCRdb has only the in-frame clones, and not every one. Of approximately 100,000 clones listed, roughly 88% are singletons. The chain employs TRBV7-2 and TRBJ2-7, with TRBD2 matching 7 bases. This TCR derives from a woman younger than 30 in good health and CMV-seronegative. The sample comprised PBMCs. CDR3 in amino acids: CASSLTVTSLYEQYF. In DNA form, the CDR3 reads TGTGCCAGCAGCTTAACGGTGACTAGCCTCTACGAGCAGTACTTC.